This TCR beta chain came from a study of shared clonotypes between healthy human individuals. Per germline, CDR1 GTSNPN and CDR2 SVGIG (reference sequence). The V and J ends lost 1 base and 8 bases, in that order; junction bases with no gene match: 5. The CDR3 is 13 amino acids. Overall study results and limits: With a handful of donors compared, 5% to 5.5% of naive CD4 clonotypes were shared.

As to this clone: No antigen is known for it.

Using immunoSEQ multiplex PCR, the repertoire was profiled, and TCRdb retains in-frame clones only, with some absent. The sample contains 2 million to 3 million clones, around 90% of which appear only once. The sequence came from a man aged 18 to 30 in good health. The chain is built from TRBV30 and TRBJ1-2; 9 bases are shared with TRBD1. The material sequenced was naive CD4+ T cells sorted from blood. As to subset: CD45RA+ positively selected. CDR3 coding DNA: TGTGCCTGGAGTGACAGGACAGGGGCCGGCTACACCTTC. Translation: CAWSDRTGAGYTF.